A single sample gave rise to the 18 T cell receptor beta chains below, sequenced in a study of blood T cell repertoires in COVID-19. Assay: immunoSEQ multiplex PCR; the TCRdb copy retains only in-frame clones and omits some. This sample has under 300,000 clones, with roughly nine tenths found just once. Sequencing was done on a sample of peripheral blood. The source is a man aged 18 to 29 with active or convalescent COVID-19.

This clone was recorded only once. The chain has TRBV4-1 and TRBJ1-1, with 8 bases identical to TRBD1. The CDR3 runs 16 residues. The germline V gene has CDR1 MGHRA and CDR2 YSYEKL. Trimming took 2 bases from V and 5 from J; bases not matched to a gene: 10. The CDR3 here is CASSQYQTGGKTEAFF. The DNA for the CDR3 is TGCGCCAGCAGCCAATATCAAACAGGGGGTAAGACTGAAGCTTTCTTT.

Worth noting for this clone: The junction departs from the called germline gene at one end, perhaps through a read error. J is TRBJ1-5 and V is TRBV7-4; 8 nucleotides agree with TRBD1. Germline CDR1 reads SGHVT; CDR2 reads SQSDAQ. The CDR3 consists of 18 residues. The CDR3 protein is CATSWEDRDFYSNQPQHF. The CDR3 region has the DNA TGTGCCACCAGCTGGGAGGACAGGGACTTTTATAGCAATCAGCCCCAGCATTTT.

The chain carries TRBV6-1 and TRBJ2-3; a possible D gene is TRBD1 (6 bases). Germline V gene sequence: CDR1 MNHNS, CDR2 SASEGT. This CDR3 spans 14 amino acids. V gave up 0 bases and J gave up 6 bases, with 10 bases separating them. The CDR3 region has the DNA TGTGCCAGCAGTGAAGCGCGACAGGTCGATACGCAGTATTTT. Its protein product is CASSEARQVDTQYF.

The chain carries TRBV6-1 and TRBJ1-2; TRBD1 agrees at 8 bases. V lost 2 bases to trimming and J lost 4 bases; unmatched junction nucleotides: 9. The V gene's germline CDR1 is MNHNS and CDR2 SASEGT. The CDR3 is made up of 16 amino acids. The CDR3: CASSEHLTGEGYGYTF. The CDR3 DNA sequence: TGTGCCAGCAGTGAACACTTGACAGGGGAAGGCTATGGCTACACCTTC.

The chain employs TRBV10-3 and TRBJ2-3, with TRBD2 matching 11 bases. This CDR3 has 15 residues. With V trimmed by 2 bases and J by 7 bases, 5 bases remained unmatched. Germline-derived CDR1 and CDR2 are ENHRY and SYGVKD. The CDR3 nucleotides are TGTGCCATCAGTGAGCCTAGCGGGAGGCGATATACGCAGTATTTT. Its translation: CAISEPSGRRYTQYF.

V gene TRBV4-2 combines with J gene TRBJ2-1, with D uncertain. CDR3 length: 13 amino acids. Germline assignment: CDR1 LGHNA and CDR2 YNFKEQ. V lost 0 bases and J 16 bases, leaving 16 bases between the germline ends. The CDR3 here is CASSQDLRLGFFF. As DNA, the CDR3 is TGTGCCAGCAGCCAAGATCTGAGGCTTGGGTTTTTCTTC.

The chain combines TRBV18 with TRBJ1-6, with D tentatively TRBD1 (6 bases). The V gene lost 2 bases and the J gene lost 9 bases, with 11 bases spanning the gap. CDR3 size: 14 residues. Germline loops: CDR1 KGHSH, CDR2 LQKENI. The CDR3 DNA is TGTGCCAGCTCACCAGGGGGCCTGGGTTCACCCCTCCACTTT. Encoded protein: CASSPGGLGSPLHF. The full variable domain, its missing parts supplied by reference TRBV18 and TRBJ1-6, is NAGVMQNPRHLVRRRGQEARLRCSPMKGHSHVYWYRQLPEEGLKFMVYLQKENIIDESGMPKERFSAEFPKEGPSILRIQQVVRGDSAAYFCASSPGGLGSPLHFGNGTRLTVT.

The chain uses TRBV11-3 and TRBJ2-6; D not certain. Germline CDR1 SGHNT, CDR2 YENEEA. V lost 1 base to trimming and J lost 0 bases, with 10 bases between them. This CDR3 is 17 amino acids long. DNA of the CDR3: TGTGCCAGCAGCTTAGTGAGAACTACCTCTGGGGCCAACGTCCTGACTTTC. Protein: CASSLVRTTSGANVLTF.

The chain joins TRBV6-5 to TRBJ2-7, with TRBD2 identical over 13 bases. The CDR3 totals 14 residues. Looked up from germline, CDR1 is MNHEY and CDR2 is SVGAGI. V dropped 6 bases and J dropped 4; count of bases not matched to a gene: 3. The CDR3 reads CASRPGLAGYEQYF. In DNA form, the CDR3 reads TGTGCCAGCAGACCGGGACTAGCGGGGTACGAGCAGTACTTC.

This clone occurred a few times. The DNA of the CDR3 is TGTGCCAGTAGTATGATTGACAGGGCTAACCAGCCCCAGCATTTT. Translating gives CASSMIDRANQPQHF. The genes are TRBV19 and TRBJ1-5, with 7 bases lining up with TRBD1. Germline V lookup: CDR1 LNHDA, CDR2 SQIVND (reference sequence). The CDR3 is 15 residues long. Losses at the gene ends were 3 bases for V and 7 bases for J; bases not matched to a gene: 9.

This sequence joins TRBV12-5 and TRBJ1-1; TRBD1 might be the D (5 bases). This CDR3 region has 13 residues. Trimming removed 8 bases from V and 4 bases from J, with 14 bases in between. CDR1 is LGHNT and CDR2 is FRNRAP in the germline V gene. The CDR3 reads CASRGGVSTEAFF. The CDR3 nucleotides read TGTGCTAGTAGGGGAGGTGTATCCACTGAAGCTTTCTTT.

The V call is TRBV6-4, the J call TRBJ2-3; 7 bases are a match to TRBD2. The CDR3 totals 14 residues. Looked up from germline, CDR1 is MRHNA and CDR2 is SNTAGT. V was pared by 5 bases and J by 6 bases, with 8 bases of the junction left unmatched. The CDR3 sequence is CASSPGGSFDTQYF. The CDR3 nucleotides are TGTGCCAGCAGTCCCGGGGGGAGTTTCGATACGCAGTATTTT.

This clone was seen a handful of times. The V gene is TRBV13, the J gene TRBJ1-1; a possible D gene is TRBD1 (5 bases). The ends were cut back, 3 bases at V and 6 bases at J, with 17 bases in the middle. Germline-derived CDR1 and CDR2 are PRHDT and FYEKMQ (reference sequence). The CDR3 loop spans 15 amino acids. The CDR3 coding sequence is TGTGCCAGCAGCTTCCCAGGGCCGAATCGCGCTGAAGCTTTCTTT. This translates into CASSFPGPNRAEAFF.

This clone occurred a few times. V is TRBV6-5 and J is TRBJ2-2; D possibly corresponds to TRBD1 (6 bases). Germline CDR1 and CDR2: MNHEY and SVGAGI. This CDR3 has 14 residues. Trimming shortened V by 5 bases and J by 4 bases, and 11 bases separated the two germline ends. CDR3 protein: CASSRTEITGELFF. The CDR3 nucleotides are TGTGCCAGCAGTAGGACAGAGATCACCGGGGAGCTGTTTTTT.

V gene TRBV4-3 combines with J gene TRBJ1-6; no reliable D call. V lost 0 bases and J 7 bases, leaving 10 bases between the germline ends. Germline CDR1 is LGHNA and CDR2 is YSLEER. The CDR3 is made up of 15 amino acids. CDR3 region: CASSQEGSGNSPLHF. The CDR3 DNA is TGCGCCAGCAGCCAAGAGGGCAGCGGGAATTCACCCCTCCACTTT.

The chain recombines TRBV24-1 with TRBJ1-2; D is uncertain. Between the trimmed V and J ends, which lost 3 bases and 4 bases, there was a span of 17 bases. The CDR3 is made up of 16 amino acids. Per the germline V gene, CDR1 is KGHDR and CDR2 is SFDVKD. This chain's CDR3 is CATSDTGSSGSYGYTF. CDR3 DNA: TGTGCCACCAGTGATACCGGCAGTTCGGGTTCCTATGGCTACACCTTC.

This clone was counted once. The V gene is TRBV19, the J gene TRBJ2-2; D remains ambiguous. V was clipped by 3 bases and J by 0 bases, with 17 bases between them. Germline V gene lookup returns CDR1 LNHDA and CDR2 SQIVND (reference sequence). The CDR3 is 18 amino acids. CDR3 protein: CASSMSTLGRTNTGELFF. The CDR3 nucleotides read TGTGCCAGTAGTATGAGTACCCTGGGCAGGACGAACACCGGGGAGCTGTTTTTT. The variable domain in full, with the rest retrieved from reference TRBV19 and TRBJ2-2, is DGGITQSPKYLFRKEGQNVTLSCEQNLNHDAMYWYRQDPGQGLRLIYYSQIVNDFQKGDIAEGYSVSREKKESFPLTVTSAQKNPTAFYLCASSMSTLGRTNTGELFFGEGSRLTVL.

This clone was recorded a few times. The DNA for the CDR3 is TGTGCCAGCTCACCCGGGACACCGTATAGCAATCAGCCCCAGCATTTT. Protein product: CASSPGTPYSNQPQHF. The genes are TRBV18 and TRBJ1-5; possibly TRBD1 for D (6 bases). Trimming took off 3 bases at V and 0 bases at J, with 12 bases between the two ends. The CDR3 consists of 16 residues. Germline loops: CDR1 KGHSH, CDR2 LQKENI. The variable domain in full, with the rest retrieved from reference TRBV18 and TRBJ1-5, is NAGVMQNPRHLVRRRGQEARLRCSPMKGHSHVYWYRQLPEEGLKFMVYLQKENIIDESGMPKERFSAEFPKEGPSILRIQQVVRGDSAAYFCASSPGTPYSNQPQHFGDGTRLSIL.